What follows are 9 T cell receptor beta chains derived from one specimen sequenced in a study of T cells after yellow fever vaccination. TCRdb re-called the 5' RACE reads with MiXCR, one entry per CDR3 protein. The sample holds about 150,000 distinct CDR3 sequences, around 6.3% seen once. The sequenced sample was CD4+ T cells sorted from PBMCs, obtained 10 days after the yellow fever booster vaccination. These receptors were taken from a man aged 25-40 years who received the YFV17D yellow fever vaccine.

At least ten counts were recorded for this clonotype. This chain joins TRBV20-1 and TRBJ2-5; the D gene is possibly TRBD2 (6 bases). Germline V lookup: CDR1 DFQATT, CDR2 SNEGSKA (reference sequence). Trimming stripped 1 base from V and 2 bases from J, with 8 bases between. The CDR3 loop spans 13 amino acids. The CDR3 nucleotides read TGCAGTGCTAGAGGTCTAGCGCAAGAGACCCAGTACTTC. Its translation is CSARGLAQETQYF.

Many counts were recorded for this clonotype. This chain links TRBV10-3 with TRBJ2-3; no definite D call. CDR1 is ENHRY, CDR2 SYGVKD, per germline. V gave up 0 bases and J gave up 0 bases, with 7 bases separating them. The CDR3 is 15 amino acids. CDR3 sequence reads: CAISESSTSTDTQYF. The CDR3 DNA is TGTGCCATCAGTGAGTCTAGCACTAGCACAGATACGCAGTATTTT.

This clonotype was recorded many times. The chain employs TRBV5-5 and TRBJ2-1, with 12 bases fitting TRBD1. The CDR3 consists of 16 residues. CDR1 is SGHKS and CDR2 is YYEKEE in the germline V gene (reference sequence). After removal of 6 bases from V and 6 bases from J, the junction contained 10 bases not matched to a gene. The CDR3 DNA follows: TGTGCCAGCATCAGCAGGCCGGGACAGGGGGCCAATGAGCAGTTCTTC. Protein product: CASISRPGQGANEQFF. The whole variable domain, remainder taken from reference TRBV5-5 and TRBJ2-1, is DAGVTQSPTHLIKTRGQQVTLRCSPISGHKSVSWYQQVLGQGPQFIFQYYEKEERGRGNFPDRFSARQFPNYSSELNVNALLLGDSALYLCASISRPGQGANEQFFGPGTRLTVL.

This clonotype came up many times. The chain's CDR3 is CASSGTQGNINTGELFF. The CDR3 DNA reads as TGCGCCAGCAGCGGGACACAGGGCAATATCAACACCGGGGAGCTGTTTTTT. This chain joins TRBV5-1 and TRBJ2-2, with a tentative D call TRBD1 (6 bases). Germline V lookup: CDR1 SGHRS, CDR2 YFSETQ. The CDR3 contains 17 residues. Trimming removed 4 bases from V and 2 bases from J, with 18 bases in between.

This chain links TRBV14 with TRBJ2-7, with 8 positions matching TRBD2. V gave up 2 bases and J gave up 4 bases; unmatched junction bases: 10. Per the germline V gene, CDR1 is SGHDN and CDR2 is FVKESK. The CDR3 spans 16 residues. CDR3 sequence: CASSQTGGLGAYEQYF. CDR3 nucleotides: TGTGCCAGCAGCCAAACGGGGGGACTAGGGGCTTACGAGCAGTACTTC.

Ten or more counts support this clonotype. This chain connects TRBV11-2 to TRBJ2-7; 11 nucleotides match TRBD2. Germline V gene sequence: CDR1 SGHAT, CDR2 FQNNGV. The CDR3 sequence is 16 residues long. Trimming at V came to 1 base and at J to 3 bases, leaving 5 bases not matched to a gene. The chain's CDR3 is CASSLGTGTSGYEQYF. CDR3 nucleotide sequence: TGTGCCAGCAGCTTAGGGACCGGGACTAGCGGCTACGAGCAGTACTTC.

This clonotype was observed a handful of times. The rearrangement links TRBV7-2 to TRBJ2-7; D remains ambiguous. The V end lost 2 bases, the J end lost 12 bases, and 14 bases lay between the germline ends. This CDR3 contains 12 residues. The germline V gene encodes CDR1 SGHTA and CDR2 FQGNSA. Here the CDR3 reads CASSLSPSSLYF. CDR3 nucleotide sequence: TGTGCCAGCAGCTTATCCCCCTCCAGTCTGTACTTC.

In this sample, this clonotype turned up many times. The chain joins TRBV4-1 to TRBJ1-2; the D gene is possibly TRBD1 (5 bases). The CDR3 runs to 14 residues. Per germline, CDR1 MGHRA and CDR2 YSYEKL. V lost 3 bases and J lost 2, with 10 bases in between. The CDR3 here is CASSHGQSNYGYTF. The CDR3 bases are TGCGCCAGCAGCCACGGACAAAGCAACTATGGCTACACCTTC.

At least ten counts were recorded for this clonotype. J is TRBJ2-7 and V is TRBV19, with 12 bases that match TRBD2. CDR3 size: 15 residues. In germline, CDR1 is LNHDA, CDR2 SQIVND (reference sequence). Trimming cost V 3 bases and J 6 bases; bases outside gene matches: 6. The CDR3 is CASSIASGRAGEQYF. The CDR3 DNA reads TGTGCCAGTAGTATCGCTAGCGGGAGGGCAGGCGAGCAGTACTTC.